This T cell receptor (beta chain) was documented in a study of blood T cell repertoires in COVID-19. As handled by the study authors: Counts of nucleated cells, estimated from reference gene primer amplification, were obtained. The repertoire was sequenced with immunoSEQ multiplex PCR; TCRdb's copy has only in-frame clones and lacks some. The V and J calls and clone size are taken from that table; D and trimming were inferred from the DNA. The data show 350,000 to 450,000 clones, with 85% seen just once and roughly 3.9% held by the top ten. Trimming removed 6 bases at V and 4 bases at J, with 9 bases between. CDR3 size: 12 residues.

The sequence derives from a woman aged 18-29 years with acute or convalescent COVID-19. The chain has TRBV12-3 or TRBV12-4 and TRBJ1-2; no definite D call. Sequenced input: peripheral blood. The CDR3 nucleotides read TGTGCCAGCAGAGGGAGGTTCTATGGCTACACCTTC. Encoded protein: CASRGRFYGYTF.